This record concerns one TCR beta chain sequence. What it binds is unknown. Germline V gene data show CDR1 as MNHEY and CDR2 as SVGAGI. V lost 5 bases, J lost 5 bases, and 15 bases lay in between. CDR3 length: 14 amino acids. The method was immunoSEQ multiplex PCR; TCRdb's version includes in-frame clones alone and lacks a portion of them. Of over 1.5 million clones listed, around 98% are singletons. The data are from a study of shared clonotypes between healthy human individuals. On the study more broadly: Aged between 18 and 49, the donors were a couple of women and three men. General study points: Among donors, sharing of clonotypes was expected to be affected by sequencing depth.

The chain is built from TRBV6-5 and TRBJ2-5; D not resolved. This receptor was obtained from a man younger than 40 in good health. Sequenced material: naive CD4+ T cells sorted from blood. Described subset: CD45RA+ positively selected. The CDR3 region has the DNA TGTGCCAGCAGTCTGGGCCCTCCGGGTGAGACCCAGTACTTC. Its protein product is CASSLGPPGETQYF.